A selection of T cell receptor beta chains follows, all from one sample in a study of shared clonotypes between healthy human individuals. Measured with immunoSEQ multiplex PCR; TCRdb has only the in-frame clones, and not every one. The repertoire consists of about 1.1 million clones, with about 84% occurring once and the leading ten covering roughly 0.56%. Source material: memory CD4+ T cells from PBMCs. The origin of the receptors is a man younger than 30 in good health. Some clones in this sample may be carry-over from other donors' samples. Each CDR3 is given with its conserved first and last residue. D genes are given only for firm matches. Clone size, where shown, is once, few, many, or a class for clones that have expanded.

>TRBD2|TRBV7-3|few|TRBJ2-1
CASSPTSGRRNEQFF
TGTGCCAGCAGCCCTACTAGCGGGAGAAGGAATGAGCAGTTCTTC
>TRBD2|TRBV5-6|once|TRBJ2-1
CASSLGIPSGREQFF
TGTGCCAGCAGCTTGGGGATCCCGAGCGGGAGAGAGCAGTTCTTC
>.|TRBV6-1|.|TRBJ1-2
CASSEQGEGYTF
TGTGCCAGCAGTGAACAAGGGGAAGGCTACACCTTC
>TRBD2|TRBV29-1|.|TRBJ2-5
CSVLAGEETQYF
TGCAGCGTTTTGGCGGGGGAAGAGACCCAGTACTTC
>TRBD1|TRBV30|once|TRBJ2-5
CAWSAGGQETQYF
TGTGCCTGGAGTGCAGGGGGCCAAGAGACCCAGTACTTC
>.|TRBV6-1|.|TRBJ1-2
CASTAERWETNGYTF
TGTGCCAGCACCGCCGAGCGATGGGAGACAAATGGCTACACCTTC
>TRBD1|TRBV5-1|many|TRBJ1-4
CASSWDRVATNEKLFF
TGCGCCAGCAGCTGGGACAGGGTTGCAACTAATGAAAAACTGTTTTTT
>TRBD1|TRBV5-1|many|TRBJ1-5
CASSLGGTGGNQPQHF
TGCGCCAGCAGCTTGGGCGGGACAGGGGGGAATCAGCCCCAGCATTTT
>.|TRBV9|.|TRBJ1-1
CASSVGGDWNTEAFF
TGTGCCAGCAGCGTAGGAGGGGACTGGAACACTGAAGCTTTCTTT
>.|TRBV2|.|TRBJ2-6
CASFRDHSGANVLTF
TGTGCCAGCTTCCGTGACCACTCTGGGGCCAACGTCCTGACTTTC
>.|TRBV28|.|TRBJ1-4
CASSTAGDNEKLFF
TGTGCCAGCAGTACGGCGGGTGATAATGAAAAACTGTTTTTT
>.|TRBV11-2|.|TRBJ1-1
CASSTYDLLHSPEAFF
TGTGCCAGCAGCACCTATGATCTCCTCCATTCCCCCGAAGCTTTCTTT